Shown below are 22 T cell receptor beta chains from a single sample sequenced in a study of blood T cell repertoires in COVID-19. Sequenced by immunoSEQ multiplex PCR; TCRdb stores in-frame clones only, minus some. The data contain 200,000 to 250,000 clones, 83% of them singletons. Sequencing was performed on peripheral blood. All receptors derive from a woman under 40 with COVID-19, enrolled during active disease.

This sequence joins TRBV14 and TRBJ2-3; D not resolved. Germline CDR1 and CDR2: SGHDN and FVKESK. V lost 6 bases to trimming and J lost 0 bases, with 7 bases between them. The CDR3 loop spans 13 amino acids. The CDR3 here is CASRLRSTDTQYF. The CDR3 DNA reads as TGTGCCAGCAGACTCAGGAGCACAGATACGCAGTATTTT. Combining the CDR3 with reference TRBV14 and TRBJ2-3 gives the whole variable domain EAGVTQFPSHSVIEKGQTVTLRCDPISGHDNLYWYRRVMGKEIKFLLHFVKESKQDESGMPNNRFLAERTGGTYSTLKVQPAELEDSGVYFCASRLRSTDTQYFGPGTRLTVL.

The J gene is TRBJ2-5, the V gene TRBV18, with 10 bases that match TRBD1. V lost 6 bases and J lost 3; bases outside the gene matches: 7. CDR1 and CDR2 from the germline V gene are KGHSH and LQKENI. The CDR3 runs to 15 residues. CDR3 amino acids: CASSQGDRGEETQYF. CDR3 sequence (DNA): TGTGCCAGCTCGCAGGGGGACAGGGGTGAAGAGACCCAGTACTTC.

The sample holds a few counts of this clone. The rearrangement joins TRBV30 to TRBJ1-1; the D gene is possibly TRBD1 (6 bases). The germline gives CDR1 GTSNPN, CDR2 SVGIG (reference sequence). V shed 5 bases and J shed 4 bases, with 11 bases lying between them. The CDR3 consists of 12 residues. For the CDR3, the DNA is TGTGCCTGGGCTACAGGGAGCACTGAAGCTTTCTTT. This encodes CAWATGSTEAFF. The full variable domain, in which reference TRBV30 and TRBJ1-1 provide the parts outside the CDR3, is SQTIHQWPATLVQPVGSPLSLECTVEGTSNPNLYWYRQAAGRGLQLLFYSVGIGQISSEVPQNLSASRPQDRQFILSSKKLLLSDSGFYLCAWATGSTEAFFGQGTRLTVV.

This sequence joins TRBV7-9 and TRBJ1-2; D is possibly TRBD1 (5 bases). V dropped 1 base and J dropped 8 bases, with 14 bases sitting between them. CDR3 length: 14 residues. Germline CDR1 is SEHNR and CDR2 is FQNEAQ (reference sequence). The CDR3 protein is CASSLESGGSGYTF. The CDR3 nucleotides read TGTGCCAGCAGCTTAGAGTCGGGGGGAAGCGGCTACACCTTC.

This chain connects TRBV6-1 to TRBJ1-3; 9 bases line up with TRBD1. Looked up from germline, CDR1 is MNHNS and CDR2 is SASEGT. This CDR3 spans 16 amino acids. V shed 4 bases, J shed 4 bases, and the junction held 8 bases outside the gene matches. CDR3 region: CASSGRDRDFGNTIYF. In DNA form, the CDR3 reads TGTGCCAGCAGTGGAAGGGACAGGGATTTCGGAAACACCATATATTTT.

The rearrangement links TRBV6-2 or TRBV6-3 to TRBJ2-7, with 7 nucleotides matching TRBD1. CDR3 length: 14 amino acids. Germline values: CDR1 MNHEY, CDR2 SVGEGT. V lost 6 bases and J lost 0; bases outside the gene matches: 5. The CDR3 protein is CASSPTGSSYEQYF. In DNA, the CDR3 is TGTGCCAGCAGCCCGACAGGGTCCTCCTACGAGCAGTACTTC.

The CDR3 is CATSRDRGANVLTF. In nucleotides, the CDR3 is TGTGCCACCAGCAGAGACCGGGGGGCCAACGTCCTGACTTTC. This chain connects TRBV15 to TRBJ2-6; no clear D. The length of the CDR3 is 14 residues. V was pared by 0 bases and J by 4 bases, with 4 bases between. Germline CDR1 and CDR2: LNHNV and YYDKDF (reference sequence).

Concerning this clone itself: One end of the junction does not line up with germline, which may come from a read error. The genes are TRBV7-8 and TRBJ2-1; a weak D match, TRBD2 (5 bases). Per the germline V gene, CDR1 is SGHVS and CDR2 is FQNEAQ. The CDR3 has 15 residues. For the CDR3, the DNA is TGTGCCAGCAGATTAGCGTCGAGCTCCTACAATGAGCAGTTCTTC. Its translation: CASRLASSSYNEQFF.

The chain has TRBV7-9 and TRBJ2-5; 10 bases are a match to TRBD1. CDR3 length: 15 amino acids. J was trimmed by 2 bases and V by 6 bases; bases with no gene match: 6. The germline V gene encodes CDR1 SEHNR and CDR2 FQNEAQ (reference sequence). The CDR3 sequence: CASRPGTGDQETQYF. In nucleotides, the CDR3 is TGTGCCAGCAGGCCCGGGACAGGGGATCAAGAGACCCAGTACTTC.

The chain uses TRBV9 and TRBJ2-5; D is possibly TRBD1 (6 bases). Trimming took off 3 bases at V and 2 bases at J, with 17 bases between the two ends. Germline V gene sequence: CDR1 SGDLS, CDR2 YYNGEE. The CDR3 has 16 amino acids. CDR3 coding DNA: TGTGCCAGCAGCGCGCCCAGAGGTAGGGGGCAAGAGACCCAGTACTTC. This encodes CASSAPRGRGQETQYF.

The V call is TRBV27, the J call TRBJ1-1; D possibly corresponds to TRBD1 (6 bases). Germline V gives CDR1 MNHEY, CDR2 SMNVEV (reference sequence). The CDR3 spans 14 residues. The V gene lost 2 bases and the J gene lost 5 bases, with 12 bases spanning the gap. CDR3 nucleotides: TGTGCCAGCAGTTTACAGGGGTGGGGGACTGAAGCTTTCTTT. Its protein is CASSLQGWGTEAFF.

This chain connects TRBV5-1 to TRBJ2-5, with D unclear. The length of the CDR3 is 13 residues. Germline CDR1 SGHRS, CDR2 YFSETQ. V lost 4 bases, J lost 6 bases, and 13 bases lay in between. CDR3 loop: CASSSLFIQTQYF. As DNA, the CDR3 is TGCGCCAGCAGCAGCTTATTTATCCAGACCCAGTACTTC.

This chain joins TRBV4-3 and TRBJ2-1; D might be TRBD1 (6 bases). CDR3 length: 14 amino acids. CDR1 and CDR2 from the germline V gene are LGHNA and YSLEER. V was shortened by 0 bases and J by 9 bases, with 12 bases between the two germline ends. The CDR3 region has the DNA TGCGCCAGCAGCCAAGATTACGAACAGGGTGAGCAGTTCTTC. Amino acids: CASSQDYEQGEQFF.

This clone appeared a few times. V and J are TRBV4-1 and TRBJ1-2, with 8 bases that match TRBD1. Germline CDR1 reads MGHRA; CDR2 reads YSYEKL. V shed 3 bases and J 5 bases; nucleotides not matched to a gene: 8. This CDR3 contains 15 residues. CDR3 bases: TGCGCCAGCAGCCAGACCGGGACAGGTGGTTATGGCTACACCTTC. Residues: CASSQTGTGGYGYTF.

The chain joins TRBV3-1 (or the pseudogene TRBV3-2) to TRBJ1-3; TRBD1 matches 10 bases. Per the germline V gene, CDR1 is LGHDT and CDR2 is YNNKEL (reference sequence). V lost 4 bases and J lost 3; bases outside the gene matches: 9. The CDR3 has 17 amino acids. Here the CDR3 DNA reads TGTGCCAGCAGCCGAAATCCGACAGGGGGCTATGGAAACACCATATATTTT. It yields the protein CASSRNPTGGYGNTIYF.

V usage is TRBV5-4 and J usage is TRBJ1-6, with 9 bases fitting TRBD1. The ends lost 2 bases at V and 7 bases at J; junction bases unmatched: 7. Germline V gives CDR1 SGHNT, CDR2 YYREEE (reference sequence). The CDR3 extends over 16 amino acids. As DNA, the CDR3 is TGTGCCAGCAGCTTAGGAGGGACAGGGAAGAATTCACCCCTCCACTTT. Amino acid sequence: CASSLGGTGKNSPLHF.

This clone turned up a few times. The rearrangement uses TRBV15 and TRBJ1-6; D gene unclear. The CDR3 has 14 amino acids. Germline CDR1 LNHNV, CDR2 YYDKDF (reference sequence). Trimming removed 7 bases from V and 0 bases from J, with 7 bases in between. CDR3 coding DNA: TGTGCCACCACCTTCCGCTCCTATAATTCACCCCTCCACTTT. It translates to CATTFRSYNSPLHF.

This clone has just one count. The chain uses TRBV6-1 and TRBJ2-3; the D is unclear. The CDR3 consists of 13 residues. Between the trimmed V and J ends, which lost 3 bases and 2 bases, there was a span of 6 bases. CDR1 and CDR2 (germline): MNHNS, SASEGT. CDR3 nucleotides: TGTGCCAGCAGTGATGGGCTCACAGATACGCAGTATTTT. It yields the protein CASSDGLTDTQYF.

The table lists this clone with a count of one. This rearrangement joins TRBV5-1 to TRBJ2-3, with 7 bases matching TRBD2. With V trimmed by 3 bases and J by 5 bases, 0 bases remained unmatched. This CDR3 has 12 residues. The germline gives CDR1 SGHRS, CDR2 YFSETQ. CDR3: CASSWEGDTQYF. The CDR3 DNA is TGCGCCAGCAGCTGGGAGGGAGATACGCAGTATTTT. The complete variable domain, with remaining parts taken from reference TRBV5-1 and TRBJ2-3, reads KAGVTQTPRYLIKTRGQQVTLSCSPISGHRSVSWYQQTPGQGLQFLFEYFSETQRNKGNFPGRFSGRQFSNSRSEMNVSTLELGDSALYLCASSWEGDTQYFGPGTRLTVL.

This chain joins TRBV5-5 and TRBJ2-2; TRBD1 is a possible D gene (6 bases). This CDR3 spans 14 amino acids. In germline, CDR1 is SGHKS, CDR2 YYEKEE (reference sequence). The V gene lost 5 bases and the J gene lost 4 bases, with 12 bases spanning the gap. Here the CDR3 DNA reads TGTGCCAGCAGGACCTGGGGGCTCACCGGGGAGCTGTTTTTT. Protein product: CASRTWGLTGELFF.

The chain combines TRBV5-1 with TRBJ2-7, with D perhaps matching TRBD2 (5 bases). Looked up from germline, CDR1 is SGHRS and CDR2 is YFSETQ. This CDR3 is built from 13 residues. The V gene lost 7 bases and the J gene lost 5 bases, with 16 bases spanning the gap. CDR3 in amino acids: CASRTSKADEQYF. DNA for the CDR3: TGCGCCAGCCGGACTTCAAAGGCCGACGAGCAGTACTTC.

The V call is TRBV7-9, the J call TRBJ1-2; the match to TRBD1 covers 8 bases. There are 17 residues in the CDR3. Germline V gene sequence: CDR1 SEHNR, CDR2 FQNEAQ (reference sequence). V lost 6 bases to trimming and J lost 1 base; unmatched junction nucleotides: 13. As DNA, the CDR3 is TGTGCCAGCAGACCCGCTATAGGACAGGGCCATAACTATGGCTACACCTTC. It is translated as CASRPAIGQGHNYGYTF.